One sample yielded the 3 T cell receptor beta chains listed below, sequenced in a study of T cells in Graves' hyperthyroidism and ophthalmopathy. RNA transcripts yielded amplified TCR beta CDR3 regions. Initially, a first-round RT-PCR of the TCR CDR3 employed the HTBI primer set. TCRdb reanalysed the multiplex PCR reads using MiXCR and keeps one entry per CDR3 protein. The sample holds roughly 800,000 distinct CDR3 sequences, roughly 40% seen once. The source material was blood. The receptors here all came from a man between 18 and 29 years old with Graves' hyperthyroidism.

The V and J genes are TRBV5-1 and TRBJ2-7; 8 bases are a match to TRBD1. V was clipped by 0 bases and J by 3 bases; unmatched bases: 2. Germline CDR1 reads SGHRS; CDR2 reads YFSETQ. CDR3 length: 14 amino acids. The CDR3 sequence is CASSLVGTGYEQYF. The CDR3 DNA sequence: TGCGCCAGCAGCTTGGTCGGGACAGGCTACGAGCAGTACTTC. The full variable domain, its missing parts supplied by reference TRBV5-1 and TRBJ2-7, is KAGVTQTPRYLIKTRGQQVTLSCSPISGHRSVSWYQQTPGQGLQFLFEYFSETQRNKGNFPGRFSGRQFSNSRSEMNVSTLELGDSALYLCASSLVGTGYEQYFGPGTRLTVT.

Comments on this clonotype: This sequence may be a read error, since a much larger clone differs from it by one base. The J gene is TRBJ2-5, the V gene TRBV6-5, with D tentatively TRBD2 (6 bases). The CDR3 loop spans 13 amino acids. Germline V gene data show CDR1 as MNHEY and CDR2 as SVGAGI. CDR3 in amino acids: CAISNQEGETQYF. Written as DNA, the CDR3 is TGTGCCATCAGTAATCAGGAGGGAGAGACCCAGTACTTC.

This clonotype was recorded a few times. This rearrangement joins TRBV5-1 to TRBJ1-4; 8 nucleotides agree with TRBD1. The CDR3 loop spans 15 amino acids. V trimming: 4 bases; J trimming: 7 bases; junction bases outside the gene matches: 9. Per germline, CDR1 SGHRS and CDR2 YFSETQ. This CDR3 is CASSTLGQGSEKLFF. CDR3 nucleotide sequence: TGCGCCAGCAGCACCCTCGGACAGGGATCTGAAAAACTGTTTTTT. Supplemented by reference TRBV5-1 and TRBJ1-4, the full variable domain reads KAGVTQTPRYLIKTRGQQVTLSCSPISGHRSVSWYQQTPGQGLQFLFEYFSETQRNKGNFPGRFSGRQFSNSRSEMNVSTLELGDSALYLCASSTLGQGSEKLFFGSGTQLSVL.